The source of this T cell receptor beta chain is a study of T-cell reconstitution after alpha-beta-depleted transplantation in children (dated by TCRdb to the mid-2010s). Looking at the study overall: T-cell immune reconstitution after TCRalphabeta/CD19-depleted allogeneic hematopoietic cell transplantation in children was quantitatively tracked in the study by means of TCR repertoire profiling.

Receptor amplification or capture employed PCR. Sequencing used an Illumina HiSeq 2500. To normalize quantification of the TCRbeta repertoire, the TCR libraries were built with molecular barcoding that relied on unique molecular identifiers. TCRdb reprocessed the public reads (quality trimming at Q25 with fastp, clone calling with MiXCR) and kept in-frame beta chains. Rows merge per CDR3 protein into single entries with the most common DNA and genes. Across this sample there are approximately 190,000 distinct CDR3 sequences, with just under 6.5% seen only once. Jointly, the top ten make up around 4.1% of the sample. This clonotype occurred many times. Its antigen has not been determined. One base away there is no much larger clone; base qualities are not given. Sample treatment or condition, as interpreted from the label and publication: allogeneic hematopoietic cell transplantation with graft depleted of TCRalphabeta T cells and CD19 B cells. The transplant recipients were children given TCRalphabeta/CD19-depleted allogeneic hematopoietic cell grafts.

The investigation overall reported the following: About two months after transplant, the apparently early recovery of alphabetaT-cell counts reportedly depended on just several hundred clones that had expanded rapidly and came from non-depleted graft cells. Hyperexpanded clone frequencies declined over subsequent months; after one year, T-cell counts and TCRbeta diversity were mostly attributed to newly produced T cells. In some patients, high TCRbeta diversity at day 60 was attributed to recipient T cells and intrathymic progenitors that had survived conditioning.

Measured from the cysteine to the phenylalanine, the CDR3 is 14 residues long. Here the CDR3 DNA is all that survives: 42 bases in frame from base 1. V is clipped by 6 bases and J by 3 bases, and the sequence between their germline boundaries is 15 bases long. Per the germline V gene (reference sequence), MNHEY is the CDR1 and SMNVEV is the CDR2. The chain was built from TRBV27 and TRBJ2-7; tentative D gene TRBD1, with 5 bases matching. The material sequenced was PBMCs, taken before TCRalphabeta/CD19-depleted stem cell transplant. This TCR derives from a girl less than two years old with combined immunodeficiency, due to receive a stem cell transplant. The nucleotide sequence is TGTGCCAGCAGCTATGGTTCAGGGTTCTACGAGCAGTACTTC. It codes for CASSYGSGFYEQYF.